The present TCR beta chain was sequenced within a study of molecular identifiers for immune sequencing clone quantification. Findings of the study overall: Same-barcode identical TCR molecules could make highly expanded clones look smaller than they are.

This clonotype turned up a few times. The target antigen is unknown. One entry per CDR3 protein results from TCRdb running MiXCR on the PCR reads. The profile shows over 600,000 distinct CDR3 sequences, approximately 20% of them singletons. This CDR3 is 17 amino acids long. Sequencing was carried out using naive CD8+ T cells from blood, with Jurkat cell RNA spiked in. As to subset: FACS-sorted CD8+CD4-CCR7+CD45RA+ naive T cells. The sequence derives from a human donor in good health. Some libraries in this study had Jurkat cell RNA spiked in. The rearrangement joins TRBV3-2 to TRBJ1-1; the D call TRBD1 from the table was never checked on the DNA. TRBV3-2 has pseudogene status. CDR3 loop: CASSRRKVWTGGTEAFF. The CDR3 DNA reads TGTGCCAGCAGCCGCCGAAAGGTTTGGACAGGGGGCACTGAAGCTTTCTTT.